The entry below gives a single T cell receptor (beta chain) sequence along with its context. Its antigen is currently not known. No quality values exist for individual bases; no much larger clone is one base distant. This sample is drawn from a study of human T cells and chemical hapten exposure (dated by TCRdb to the early 2020s). About the full investigation: For sensitization, 2% DPC in acetone was applied to a roughly 2 cm by roughly 2 cm area of upper inner arm skin. Blood was sampled from patients pre-sensitization (week 0) and at 2, 6 and about 24 weeks after DPC sensitization. The libraries were sequenced as a pool, and the TCR yield per sample differed mostly because of small variations in library volumes within the pool. From each blood RNA sample, both TCR alpha and TCR beta chains were sequenced. Around 29 alopecia patients provided blood for TCR sequencing at one to four time points (pre-sensitization, 2, 6 and 24 weeks). Patch tests used Finn chambers with 0.01% DPC on the upper back, scored after 6 days by International Contact Dermatitis Research Group standards. Most of the patients in the cohort were female, and the cohort covered alopecia areata with under or over 50% scalp involvement, alopecia totalis and alopecia universalis. The study tracked peripheral blood TCR repertoire changes in vivo during primary and secondary sensitization to the hapten diphenylcyclopropenone (DPC) in alopecia patients. Throughout the approximately 24-week study period, patients were also given weekly therapeutic DPC doses on the scalp. On the study overall, not on this receptor specifically: All patients had alopecia, a presumed autoimmune disease, so their immune response might differ from that of healthy individuals. After repeated subsampling, changes were observed in the strength of the expansion versus patch-test correlation and in the threshold at which the correlation became significant. No change with DPC sensitization was found in the number of TCRs above 1 in 1000 frequency, and no evidence of global repertoire structure alterations was found. Significantly more large CDR3 similarity clusters were formed by expanded TCRs than by pre-sensitization or healthy control sets, consistent with antigen-driven responses. The number of PT1 expanded TCRs positively correlated with patch test score, significant at thresholds 8, 16 and 32 but not 4.

This specimen's time point label, interpreted: pre-sensitization, week 0. The treatment or condition label here, explained by the study, means: therapeutic diphenylcyclopropenone sensitization with weekly scalp DPC. Unfractionated whole blood was collected in Tempus Blood RNA tubes, and total RNA was extracted from that blood. Blood at each patch-test visit was drawn before the patch test was applied. Patients were eligible if aged 18 to 70, diagnosed with alopecia and judged suitable for DPC therapy, and pregnant patients were excluded. Libraries were constructed by RACE. Sequenced on a NextSeq 500. Library preparation attached unique molecular identifiers to individual cDNA molecules for quantitative, reproducible TCR counting. In the source study's methods: A median of about 89,000 TCRs per sample was observed, with a range of about 23,224 to 690,600. The Decombinator software suite was used to annotate the V, J and CDR3 of the TCR reads. Every sample was subsampled to the same number of TCRs (28,000) for the PS versus PT1 abundance plots. Expanded TCRs were defined as absent before sensitization and observed at least eight times at the 2-week time point. In-frame beta chains were kept once TCRdb had trimmed the public reads at Q25 with fastp and called clones with MiXCR. Identical CDR3 protein sequences are pooled into one entry, listed with their most common genes and DNA. These V and J calls are TCRdb output, not the study's own analysis. In all, the sample holds some 57,000 distinct CDR3 sequences, and about 9.6% of those were seen once. The ten biggest clones cover roughly 9% of the sample.

V was cut back by 6 bases and J by 3 bases, leaving a gap of 21 bases between them. CDR1 and CDR2 are read off the germline V gene as MDHEN and SYDVKM. From the cysteine up to the phenylalanine, the CDR3 has a length of 16 residues. The DNA shown is the 48-base CDR3, in frame from base 1. The chain links TRBV28 with TRBJ2-7; the best D guess is TRBD2, with 7 bases matching. The specimen comprised whole blood, sampled in connection with sensitization to the hapten diphenylcyclopropenone (DPC). The clonotype comes from a woman under 40 with alopecia areata. Some clones in this sample may be carry-over from other donors' samples. The sequence in DNA is TGTGCCAGCAGCATAATGGGGGGGCTGAGTAGCTACGAGCAGTACTTC. It codes for CASSIMGGLSSYEQYF.